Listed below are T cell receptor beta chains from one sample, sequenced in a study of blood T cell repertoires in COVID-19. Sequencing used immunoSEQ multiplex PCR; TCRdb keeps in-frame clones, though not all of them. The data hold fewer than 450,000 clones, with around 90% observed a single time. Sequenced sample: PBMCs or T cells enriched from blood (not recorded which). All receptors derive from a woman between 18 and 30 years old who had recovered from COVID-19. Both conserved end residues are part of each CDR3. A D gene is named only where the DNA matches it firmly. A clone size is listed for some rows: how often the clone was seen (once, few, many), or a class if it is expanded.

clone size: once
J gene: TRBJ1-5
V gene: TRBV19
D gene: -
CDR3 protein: CASSIGGTNQPQHF
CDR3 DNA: TGTGCCAGTAGTATAGGAGGAACGAATCAGCCCCAGCATTTT

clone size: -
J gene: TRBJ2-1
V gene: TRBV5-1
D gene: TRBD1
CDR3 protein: CASSLGQGGHEQFF
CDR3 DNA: TGCGCCAGCAGCTTAGGACAGGGGGGGCATGAGCAGTTCTTC

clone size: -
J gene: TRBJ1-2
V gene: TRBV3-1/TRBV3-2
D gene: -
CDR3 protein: CASSQDYTRNYGYTF
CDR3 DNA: TGTGCCAGCAGCCAAGATTATACAAGAAACTATGGCTACACCTTC

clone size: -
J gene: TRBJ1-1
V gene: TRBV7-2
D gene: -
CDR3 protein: CASSSPWKSGDTEAFF
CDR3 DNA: TGTGCCAGCAGCTCACCCTGGAAATCAGGGGACACTGAAGCTTTCTTT

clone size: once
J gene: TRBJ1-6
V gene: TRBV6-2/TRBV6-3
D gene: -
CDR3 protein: CASSTPQGKGSPLHF
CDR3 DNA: TGTGCCAGCAGTACCCCGCAGGGAAAAGGATCACCCCTCCACTTT

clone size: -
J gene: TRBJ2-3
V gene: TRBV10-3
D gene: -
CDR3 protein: CAIRPGKGTDTQYF
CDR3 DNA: TGTGCCATCCGGCCGGGGAAGGGCACAGATACGCAGTATTTT

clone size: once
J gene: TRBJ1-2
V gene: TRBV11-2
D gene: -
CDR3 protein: CASSFGYGYTF
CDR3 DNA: TGTGCCAGCAGCTTCGGCTATGGCTACACCTTC

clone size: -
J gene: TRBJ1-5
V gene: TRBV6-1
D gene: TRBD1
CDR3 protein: CASSDRGQGNSNQPQHF
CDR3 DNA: TGTGCCAGCAGTGACAGGGGACAGGGAAACAGCAATCAGCCCCAGCATTTT

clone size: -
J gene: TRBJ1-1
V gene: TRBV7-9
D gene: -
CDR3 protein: CASSPPRTVTEAFF
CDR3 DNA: TGTGCCAGCAGCCCCCCACGGACAGTCACTGAAGCTTTCTTT

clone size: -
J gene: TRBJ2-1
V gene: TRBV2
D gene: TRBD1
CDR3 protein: CASTLTGWESYNEQFF
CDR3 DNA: TGTGCCAGCACTTTGACAGGGTGGGAGTCCTACAATGAGCAGTTCTTC

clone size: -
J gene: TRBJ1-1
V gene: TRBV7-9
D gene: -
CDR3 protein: CASSLKSLNTEAFF
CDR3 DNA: TGTGCCAGCAGCTTAAAGAGTCTGAACACTGAAGCTTTCTTT

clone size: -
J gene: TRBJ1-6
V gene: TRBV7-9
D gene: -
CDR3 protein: CASSLRGSEPLHF
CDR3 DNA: TGTGCCAGCAGCTTACGCGGCTCAGAACCCCTCCACTTT

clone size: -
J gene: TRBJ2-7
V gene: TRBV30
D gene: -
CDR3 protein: CAWSIRRVHEQYF
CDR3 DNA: TGTGCCTGGAGCATTCGGCGGGTCCACGAGCAGTACTTC

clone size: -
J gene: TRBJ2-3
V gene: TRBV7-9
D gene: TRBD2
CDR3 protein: CASSSTGGASTDTQYF
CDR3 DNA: TGTGCCAGCAGCTCCACGGGAGGCGCTAGCACAGATACGCAGTATTTT

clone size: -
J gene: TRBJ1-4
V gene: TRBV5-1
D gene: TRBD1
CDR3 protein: CASSPGQGADEKLFF
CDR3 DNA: TGCGCCAGCAGCCCTGGACAGGGGGCAGATGAAAAACTGTTTTTT

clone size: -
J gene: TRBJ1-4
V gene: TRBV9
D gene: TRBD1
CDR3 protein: CASSVGGQGNEKLFF
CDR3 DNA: TGTGCCAGCAGCGTAGGGGGACAGGGGAATGAAAAACTGTTTTTT

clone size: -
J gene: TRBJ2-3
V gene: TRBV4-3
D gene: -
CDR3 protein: CASSRAATDTQYF
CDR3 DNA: TGCGCCAGCAGCCGGGCTGCGACAGATACGCAGTATTTT

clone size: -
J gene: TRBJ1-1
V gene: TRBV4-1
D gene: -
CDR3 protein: CASSQGSESGRAFF
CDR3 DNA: TGCGCCAGCAGCCAAGGGAGCGAATCCGGGAGGGCTTTCTTT

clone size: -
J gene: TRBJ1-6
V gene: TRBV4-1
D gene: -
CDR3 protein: CASSPMSSYNSPLHF
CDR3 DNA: TGCGCCAGCAGCCCCATGAGCTCCTATAATTCACCCCTCCACTTT

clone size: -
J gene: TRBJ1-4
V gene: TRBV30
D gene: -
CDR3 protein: CAWSARPEKLFF
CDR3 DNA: TGTGCCTGGAGTGCGCGGCCCGAAAAACTGTTTTTT

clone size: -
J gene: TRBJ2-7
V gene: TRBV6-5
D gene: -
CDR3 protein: CASSWLSGEQYF
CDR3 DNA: TGTGCCAGCAGTTGGTTAAGCGGCGAGCAGTACTTC

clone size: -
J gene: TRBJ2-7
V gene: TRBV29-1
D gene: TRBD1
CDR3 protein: CSVVSGTGVYEQYF
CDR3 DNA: TGCAGCGTTGTGTCAGGGACAGGGGTTTACGAGCAGTACTTC

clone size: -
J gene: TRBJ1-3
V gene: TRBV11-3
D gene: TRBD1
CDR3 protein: CASNTGDSHAGNTIYF
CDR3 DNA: TGTGCCAGCAACACGGGGGACAGCCACGCTGGAAACACCATATATTTT

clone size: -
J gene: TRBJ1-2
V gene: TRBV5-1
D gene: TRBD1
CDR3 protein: CASSSGTGTSGGYTF
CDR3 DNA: TGCGCCAGCAGCTCTGGGACAGGGACCTCGGGTGGCTACACCTTC

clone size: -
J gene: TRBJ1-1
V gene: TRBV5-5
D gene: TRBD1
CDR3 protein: CASSLAAGPQGRTEAFF
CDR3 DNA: TGTGCCAGCAGCTTGGCGGCTGGACCACAGGGGAGGACTGAAGCTTTCTTT

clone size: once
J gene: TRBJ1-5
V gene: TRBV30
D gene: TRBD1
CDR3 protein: CAWGDSSNQPQHF
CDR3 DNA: TGTGCCTGGGGGGACAGCAGCAATCAGCCCCAGCATTTT

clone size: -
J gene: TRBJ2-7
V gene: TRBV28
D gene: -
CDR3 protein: CASSFLYEQYF
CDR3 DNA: TGTGCCAGCAGTTTTCTCTACGAGCAGTACTTC

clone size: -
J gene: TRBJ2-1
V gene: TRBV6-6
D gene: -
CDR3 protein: CASVSSYNEQFF
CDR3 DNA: TGTGCAAGCGTTAGCTCCTACAATGAGCAGTTCTTC

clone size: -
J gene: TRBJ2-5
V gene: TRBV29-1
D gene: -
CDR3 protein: CSVVRDIKETQYF
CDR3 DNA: TGCAGCGTCGTACGGGACATCAAAGAGACCCAGTACTTC

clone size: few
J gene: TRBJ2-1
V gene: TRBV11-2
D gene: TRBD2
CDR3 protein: CASSPQTSGAFNEQFF
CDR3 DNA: TGTGCCAGCAGCCCGCAGACTAGCGGGGCTTTCAATGAGCAGTTCTTC

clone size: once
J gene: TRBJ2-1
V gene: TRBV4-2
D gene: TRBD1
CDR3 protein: CASRGADRATLRNNEQFF
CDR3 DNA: TGTGCGAGCCGGGGAGCGGACAGGGCAACACTACGCAACAATGAGCAGTTCTTC

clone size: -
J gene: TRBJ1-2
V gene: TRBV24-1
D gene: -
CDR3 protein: CATSDFLDGYTF
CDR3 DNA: TGTGCCACCAGTGATTTCCTTGATGGCTACACCTTC

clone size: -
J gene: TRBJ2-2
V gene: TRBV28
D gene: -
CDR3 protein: CASTFEGRELFF
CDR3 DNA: TGTGCCAGCACCTTTGAGGGTAGGGAGCTGTTTTTT

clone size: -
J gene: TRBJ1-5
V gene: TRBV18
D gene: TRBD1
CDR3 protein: CASSLGQDQPQHF
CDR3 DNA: TGTGCCAGCTCACTTGGACAGGATCAGCCCCAGCATTTT

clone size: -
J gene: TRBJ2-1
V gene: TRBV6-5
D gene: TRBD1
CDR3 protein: CASSTDRVYNEQFF
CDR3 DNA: TGTGCCAGCAGCACGGACAGGGTGTACAATGAGCAGTTCTTC

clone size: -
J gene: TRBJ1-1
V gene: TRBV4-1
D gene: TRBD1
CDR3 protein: CASSQNTGEMNTEAFF
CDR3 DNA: TGCGCCAGCAGCCAAAATACAGGGGAAATGAACACTGAAGCTTTCTTT

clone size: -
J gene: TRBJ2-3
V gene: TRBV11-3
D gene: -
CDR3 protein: CASSPSEATDTQYF
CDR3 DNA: TGTGCCAGCAGCCCGAGTGAAGCCACAGATACGCAGTATTTT

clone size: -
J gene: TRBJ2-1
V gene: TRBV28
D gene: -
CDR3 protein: CASSSVSPMFF
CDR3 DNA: TGTGCCAGCAGTTCGGTCTCCCCAATGTTCTTC

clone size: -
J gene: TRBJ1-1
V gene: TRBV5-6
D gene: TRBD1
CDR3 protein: CASSPGTGSRLNTEAFF
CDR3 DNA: TGTGCCAGCAGCCCGGGGACAGGGAGTCGTCTGAACACTGAAGCTTTCTTT

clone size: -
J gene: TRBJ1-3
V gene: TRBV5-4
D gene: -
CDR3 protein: CASSPDISGNTIYF
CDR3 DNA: TGTGCCAGCAGCCCAGACATCTCTGGAAACACCATATATTTT

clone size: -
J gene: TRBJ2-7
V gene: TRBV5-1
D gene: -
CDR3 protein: CASSLEPPREQYF
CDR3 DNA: TGCGCCAGCAGCTTGGAACCGCCCCGGGAGCAGTACTTC

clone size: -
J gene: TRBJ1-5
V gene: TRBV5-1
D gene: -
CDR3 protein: CASSLGEGNQPQHF
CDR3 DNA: TGCGCCAGCAGCTTGGGAGAGGGCAATCAGCCCCAGCATTTT

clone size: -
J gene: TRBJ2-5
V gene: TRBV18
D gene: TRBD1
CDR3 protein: CASSQTGARETQYF
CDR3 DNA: TGTGCCAGCTCCCAGACAGGGGCGCGGGAGACCCAGTACTTC

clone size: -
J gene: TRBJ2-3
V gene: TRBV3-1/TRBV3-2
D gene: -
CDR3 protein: CASSQVGDTQYF
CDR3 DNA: TGTGCCAGCAGCCAAGTCGGAGATACGCAGTATTTT

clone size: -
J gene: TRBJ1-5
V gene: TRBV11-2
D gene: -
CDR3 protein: CASSSTTGSYQPQHF
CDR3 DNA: TGTGCCAGCAGCTCTACAACAGGGAGCTATCAGCCCCAGCATTTT

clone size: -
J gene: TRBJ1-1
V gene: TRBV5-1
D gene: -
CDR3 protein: CASSPGGRFAEAFF
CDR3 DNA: TGCGCCAGCAGTCCCGGCGGAAGGTTTGCTGAAGCTTTCTTT

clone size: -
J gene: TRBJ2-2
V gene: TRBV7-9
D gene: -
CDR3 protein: CASTPDRGGTGELFF
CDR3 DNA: TGTGCCAGCACTCCAGACCGGGGTGGCACCGGGGAGCTGTTTTTT

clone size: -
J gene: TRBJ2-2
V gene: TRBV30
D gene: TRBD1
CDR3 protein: CAWVPGDRDDTGELFF
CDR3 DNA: TGTGCCTGGGTCCCCGGAGACAGGGACGACACCGGGGAGCTGTTTTTT

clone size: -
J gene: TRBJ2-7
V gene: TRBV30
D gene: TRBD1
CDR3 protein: CASFSGTEGPHEQYF
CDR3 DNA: TGTGCCTCATTTTCGGGGACAGAGGGCCCCCACGAGCAGTACTTC

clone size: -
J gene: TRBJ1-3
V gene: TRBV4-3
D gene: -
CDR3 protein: CASSQDFGQRSSGNTIYF
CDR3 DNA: TGCGCCAGCAGCCAAGATTTTGGACAGCGAAGCTCTGGAAACACCATATATTTT

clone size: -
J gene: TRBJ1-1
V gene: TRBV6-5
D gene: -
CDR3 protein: CASAPPGWGTEAFF
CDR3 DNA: TGTGCCAGCGCCCCTCCGGGGTGGGGCACTGAAGCTTTCTTT

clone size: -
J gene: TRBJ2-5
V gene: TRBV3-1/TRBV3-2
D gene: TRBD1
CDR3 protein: CASTHSGGSRETQYF
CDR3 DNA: TGTGCCAGCACCCATTCAGGGGGCTCCCGGGAGACCCAGTACTTC

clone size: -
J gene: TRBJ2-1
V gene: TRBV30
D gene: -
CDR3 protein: CAWTREYNEQFF
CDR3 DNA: TGTGCCTGGACCCGAGAGTACAATGAGCAGTTCTTC

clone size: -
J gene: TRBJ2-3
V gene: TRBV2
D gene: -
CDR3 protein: CASRDVIAIADTQYF
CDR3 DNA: TGTGCCAGCAGAGACGTGATAGCAATCGCAGATACGCAGTATTTT

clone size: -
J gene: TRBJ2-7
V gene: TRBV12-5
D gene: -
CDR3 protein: CASGFDSSYEQYF
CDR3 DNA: TGTGCTAGTGGTTTCGACAGCTCCTACGAGCAGTACTTC